This passage covers 20 T cell receptor beta chains from one sample sequenced in a study of shared clonotypes between healthy human individuals. This table comes from immunoSEQ multiplex PCR, and its TCRdb copy is limited to in-frame clones, with some not included. The data contain some 2,500,000 clones, around 93% of them singletons. The sample was naive CD4+ T cells from PBMCs. Subset meaning: CD45RA+ positively selected. These TCRs come from a man younger than 35 in good health. Some clones in this sample may be carry-over from other donors' samples.

The count of this clone is one. The chain recombines TRBV28 with TRBJ1-5; 8 nucleotides match TRBD1. The CDR3 totals 16 residues. Germline trimming cut 4 bases from V and 3 bases from J; bases unmatched to any gene: 8. Germline V gene sequence: CDR1 MDHEN, CDR2 SYDVKM. The CDR3 protein is CASSYRRTGNNQPQHF. For the CDR3, the DNA is TGTGCCAGCAGTTACCGCCGGACAGGGAACAATCAGCCCCAGCATTTT.

With regard to this clone: The same CDR3 also results from other DNA sequences found in this sample. Here the CDR3 reads CASSLSGSGANVLTF. CDR3 nucleotides: TGTGCCAGCAGTTTATCGGGGTCTGGGGCCAACGTCCTGACTTTC. The chain joins TRBV28 to TRBJ2-6; possible D gene TRBD2, 5 bases. This CDR3 is built from 15 residues. Deletions cut 1 base from V and 1 base from J, with 5 bases between. Germline values: CDR1 MDHEN, CDR2 SYDVKM.

This chain uses TRBV28 with TRBJ2-2; D may be TRBD1 or TRBD2 (5 bases each). The CDR3 has 14 residues. CDR1 is MDHEN, CDR2 SYDVKM, per germline. V was trimmed by 3 bases and J by 9 bases, leaving 14 bases between them. CDR3 coding DNA: TGTGCCAGCAGTTTTACAGGAGGTTGGAGGGAGCTGTTTTTT. Translated, it gives CASSFTGGWRELFF.

The CDR3 sequence is CASSGRTGHDEQYF. CDR3 nucleotides: TGTGCCAGCAGCGGGCGGACAGGGCACGACGAGCAGTACTTC. This chain uses TRBV7-9 with TRBJ2-5; 8 bases are a match to TRBD1. The end of the DNA is better explained by TRBJ2-7, so the J call may be wrong. The CDR3 totals 14 residues. Germline CDR1 is SEHNR and CDR2 is FQNEAQ (reference sequence).

The CDR3 nucleotides read TGTGCCAGCAGTTACCCGGGACAGGGTCGGACTGAAGCTTTCTTT. Its translation: CASSYPGQGRTEAFF. The rearrangement uses TRBV6-5 and TRBJ1-1; 9 nucleotides align to TRBD1. The CDR3 is 15 residues long. CDR1 is MNHEY, CDR2 SVGAGI, per germline. V lost 2 bases and J lost 5; bases outside the gene matches: 6.

The chain couples TRBV5-8 to TRBJ1-3; D call uncertain. The CDR3 totals 15 residues. V gave up 0 bases and J gave up 0 bases, with 7 bases separating them. Germline V gives CDR1 SGHTS, CDR2 YDEGEE. CDR3 in DNA: TGTGCCAGCAGCTTGGGGAGGGTCTCTGGAAACACCATATATTTT. Its protein is CASSLGRVSGNTIYF.

The rearrangement uses TRBV7-8 and TRBJ2-3; D unclear. The germline V and J ends were trimmed by 5 bases and 6 bases, with 21 bases remaining between them. This CDR3 comprises 16 residues. Per germline, CDR1 SGHVS and CDR2 FQNEAQ. The CDR3 sequence is CASSGNSGARVDTQYF. CDR3 DNA: TGTGCCAGCAGCGGAAACAGTGGAGCCCGTGTTGATACGCAGTATTTT.

The chain uses TRBV5-1 and TRBJ1-1; a weak D match, TRBD1 (5 bases). The CDR3 is made up of 15 amino acids. CDR1 SGHRS and CDR2 YFSETQ come from the germline V gene. V lost 4 bases, J lost 4 bases, and 17 bases lay in between. The CDR3 reads CASSHIQGRGTEAFF. CDR3 coding DNA: TGCGCCAGCAGCCACATCCAAGGGAGGGGCACTGAAGCTTTCTTT.

This clone was seen more than once but under ten times. Distinct nucleotide sequences in the sample also encode this CDR3. The chain uses TRBV20-1 and TRBJ2-1, with 7 positions matching TRBD2. CDR1 DFQATT and CDR2 SNEGSKA come from the germline V gene (reference sequence). This CDR3 comprises 11 residues. With V trimmed by 3 bases and J by 9 bases, 2 bases remained unmatched. The CDR3 protein is CSASGGSEQFF. For the CDR3, the DNA is TGCAGTGCTAGCGGGGGGAGTGAGCAGTTCTTC.

The rearrangement uses TRBV28 and TRBJ1-1; D gene unclear. The CDR3 is 10 residues long. Germline assignment: CDR1 MDHEN and CDR2 SYDVKM. Trimming left V 7 bases short and J 4 bases short, with 4 bases between. The CDR3 coding sequence is TGTGCCAGCATCGGCACTGAAGCTTTCTTT. Translation gives CASIGTEAFF.

V gene TRBV11-2 combines with J gene TRBJ2-1; no clear D gene. The length of the CDR3 is 15 residues. V lost 3 bases to trimming and J lost 2 bases, with 11 bases between them. Germline values: CDR1 SGHAT, CDR2 FQNNGV. The CDR3 protein is CASSFVFGAYNEQFF. Written as DNA, the CDR3 is TGTGCCAGCAGCTTTGTCTTCGGAGCCTACAATGAGCAGTTCTTC.

The CDR3 DNA follows: TGTGCCAGCAGTGAGCAACCGAAGGGGATCTCCTACGAGCAGTACTTC. Its protein product is CASSEQPKGISYEQYF. The chain has TRBV6-1 and TRBJ2-7, with D maybe TRBD1 (5 bases). Germline V lookup: CDR1 MNHNS, CDR2 SASEGT. The germline V and J ends were trimmed by 3 bases and 0 bases, with 15 bases remaining between them. The CDR3 spans 16 residues.

The CDR3 bases are TGTGCCAGCAGCTTCTCGAGTAGCGGGAGACGTTACAATGAGCAGTTCTTC. Protein: CASSFSSSGRRYNEQFF. The chain combines TRBV11-1 with TRBJ2-1; 9 bases fit TRBD2. Per the germline V gene, CDR1 is SGHAT and CDR2 is FQDESV (reference sequence). The ends lost 3 bases at V and 4 bases at J; junction bases unmatched: 10. The CDR3 spans 17 residues.

About this clone itself: At the DNA level, this CDR3 is encoded by other sequences in the same sample as well. The genes are TRBV5-1 and TRBJ2-1; 9 nucleotides align to TRBD1. V shed 3 bases and J 4 bases; nucleotides not matched to a gene: 2. Germline CDR1 is SGHRS and CDR2 is YFSETQ. CDR3 length equals 14 residues. The CDR3 here is CASSYGTGYNEQFF. The CDR3, as DNA: TGCGCCAGCAGCTACGGGACAGGGTACAATGAGCAGTTCTTC.

The rearrangement links TRBV21-1 to TRBJ2-7; the table gives TRBD1 as D, unverified against the DNA. TRBV21-1 is listed as a pseudogene. The CDR3 sequence is 16 residues long. The CDR3 region has the DNA TGTGCCAGCAGCAAAGTTGCGGCAGGGTACTCCTACGAGCAGTACTTC. It translates to CASSKVAAGYSYEQYF.

CDR3 in DNA: TGTGCCAGCGGTTTAATACAGGGAAGTGGCTACACCTTC. Translated, it gives CASGLIQGSGYTF. The rearrangement links TRBV2 to TRBJ1-2, with D possibly being TRBD1 (6 bases). The germline V gene encodes CDR1 SNHLY and CDR2 FYNNEI. V was shortened by 8 bases and J by 7 bases, with 17 bases between the two germline ends. The CDR3 sequence is 13 residues long.

The chain joins TRBV2 to TRBJ2-7; D gene ambiguous. The CDR3 runs 12 residues. V lost 6 bases, J lost 0 bases, and 6 bases lay in between. Germline V CDR1 and CDR2: SNHLY, FYNNEI. As DNA, the CDR3 is TGTGCCAGCAGGGCTACCTCCTACGAGCAGTACTTC. The encoded protein is CASRATSYEQYF.

Details on this clone: Other nucleotide sequences from this sample produce the same CDR3. This chain links TRBV5-1 with TRBJ1-5; D unresolved. The CDR3 covers 13 residues. V lost 5 bases to trimming and J lost 2 bases, with 8 bases between them. Germline V gene data show CDR1 as SGHRS and CDR2 as YFSETQ. The CDR3 is CASSEDGNQPQHF. The CDR3 bases are TGCGCCAGCAGTGAGGACGGCAATCAGCCCCAGCATTTT.

The V and J genes are TRBV28 and TRBJ2-5; TRBD1 aligns across 7 bases. Unmatched junction bases numbered 9, after V lost 4 bases and J lost 1 base. The CDR3 consists of 16 residues. Germline CDR1 and CDR2: MDHEN and SYDVKM. This chain's CDR3 is CASSSPGGRSQETQYF. Written as DNA, the CDR3 is TGTGCCAGCAGTTCACCAGGGGGTAGGAGCCAAGAGACCCAGTACTTC. Complete variable domain (other parts from reference TRBV28 and TRBJ2-5): DVKVTQSSRYLVKRTGEKVFLECVQDMDHENMFWYRQDPGLGLRLIYFSYDVKMKEKGDIPEGYSVSREKKERFSLILESASTNQTSMYLCASSSPGGRSQETQYFGPGTRLLVL.

This chain connects TRBV28 to TRBJ2-5, with D possibly TRBD2 on 5 matching bases. CDR3 size: 16 residues. Trimming pared 6 bases from V and 7 bases from J, leaving 24 bases between. Germline lookup yields CDR1 MDHEN and CDR2 SYDVKM. The CDR3 region is CASSRPGTHWSGTQYF. CDR3 DNA sequence: TGTGCCAGCAGCAGACCGGGAACCCATTGGTCGGGGACCCAGTACTTC.